These 2 T cell receptor beta chains were all obtained from the same sample, sequenced in a study of T cell clonality in common variable immunodeficiency. Repertoires were generated with immunoSEQ multiplex PCR, while TCRdb's copy carries only in-frame clones and drops some. Singletons are absent from the sample, which has 50,000 or so clones. Sample: peripheral blood mononuclear cells. These receptors came from a person between 18 and 69 years old in good health.

Regarding this clone: The sequence runs out 3 residues before the end of the CDR3; the remainder is reconstructed from the germline J gene. The rearrangement joins TRBV7-2 to TRBJ2-7; D perhaps matches TRBD2 (7 bases). V lost 0 bases and J lost 4, with 13 bases in between. The germline CDR1 and CDR2 sequences are SGHTA and FQGNSA. This CDR3 is 15 amino acids long. The sequenced CDR3 bases are TGTGCCAGCAGCTTAGCTGCGGGGGCCTCGTACGAG. Amino acids: CASSLAAGASYE. The complete CDR3 reads CASSLAAGASYEQYF.

There are many counts of this clone. Read coverage stops 3 residues before the CDR3 terminus; the germline J gene supplies the remainder. The V and J genes are TRBV7-6 and TRBJ1-4; no firm D call. From germline, CDR1 is SGHVS and CDR2 FNYEAQ. V lost 5 bases and J lost 8, with 18 bases in between. The CDR3 runs 15 residues. CDR3 region: CASSPHRGDLEKLFF. The sequenced part of the CDR3 DNA is TGTGCCAGCAGCCCACACCGGGGAGACCTAGAAAAA.